This TCR beta chain was observed in a study of blood T cell repertoires in COVID-19 (TCRdb year 2020). Some background on the complete study: Collaborator samples came from the United States, Italy and Spain and covered acute and convalescent phases of COVID-19. The repertoires were released in a freely available public database meant as a resource for research on the immune response to SARS-CoV-2. The sample metadata nearly always contained a de-identified subject ID, COVID-19 status, age in years and sex. HLA class I and class II types, where available, came from metadata supplied by the sample provider rather than from assay-based typing. Samples came from the ongoing ImmuneRACE study (first 160 participants) plus 1,254 subjects from 6 global collaborators. The material from the prospective study consisted of cDNA or gDNA derived from T cells, B-cell-depleted T cells, or PBMCs. Subjects who had been exposed to COVID-19, were actively infected with it, or had recovered from it provided the deeply sampled blood TCRbeta repertoires that made up the dataset. The full study reports these points: The quantity of clinical and demographic metadata differed by source and by participant and was supplied without curation.

CDR1 and CDR2 are read off the germline V gene as SGHRS and YFSETQ. V is shortened by 4 bases, J by 5 bases, and the region joining them spans 10 bases. Inclusive of the bounding cysteine and phenylalanine, the CDR3 is 14 residues long. Of the read, only the CDR3 DNA is kept; its 42 bases are in frame from base 1. TCRbeta CDR3 regions were amplified from genomic DNA using the immunoSEQ Assay, a bias-controlled multiplex PCR. Per the source publication's procedure: Nucleated cell counts per sample were estimated from amplification of reference gene primers within the assay. Sequence reads were collapsed and filtered to measure the absolute abundance of every unique TCRbeta CDR3 rearrangement. Productive Simpson clonality was computed per sample as the square root of Simpson's diversity index over productive rearrangements. TCRdb retrieved this table from immuneACCESS and kept in-frame rearrangements only. Not all clones are present; in checked studies, unresolved V genes account for under half, and no reason is known for the remainder. The D gene and trimming were derived from the DNA, and the V and J assignments and clone size from that table. This sample lists under 150,000 clones; approximately 90% were detected once. The ten largest clones capture 2.5% to 3.5% of the sample.

This clone was seen more than once but under ten times. Its antigen is not yet known. No qualities accompany the bases; no much larger clone lies one base away. The same CDR3 arises from other DNA sequences in this sample as well. The collaborating institutions used their own protocols to collect whole blood in K2EDTA tubes. Collaborator samples were shipped for TCRbeta analysis as frozen whole blood, isolated PBMCs, or DNA extracted from either sample type. The chain employs TRBV5-1 and TRBJ1-6, with TRBD1 perhaps the D gene, on 6 matching bases. Material for sequencing was peripheral blood. The receptor's source is a woman aged 55-75 years with active COVID-19. The DNA sequence reads TGCGCCAGCAGCCTCGGACAGAATAATTCACCCCTCCACTTT. This is translated as CASSLGQNNSPLHF.